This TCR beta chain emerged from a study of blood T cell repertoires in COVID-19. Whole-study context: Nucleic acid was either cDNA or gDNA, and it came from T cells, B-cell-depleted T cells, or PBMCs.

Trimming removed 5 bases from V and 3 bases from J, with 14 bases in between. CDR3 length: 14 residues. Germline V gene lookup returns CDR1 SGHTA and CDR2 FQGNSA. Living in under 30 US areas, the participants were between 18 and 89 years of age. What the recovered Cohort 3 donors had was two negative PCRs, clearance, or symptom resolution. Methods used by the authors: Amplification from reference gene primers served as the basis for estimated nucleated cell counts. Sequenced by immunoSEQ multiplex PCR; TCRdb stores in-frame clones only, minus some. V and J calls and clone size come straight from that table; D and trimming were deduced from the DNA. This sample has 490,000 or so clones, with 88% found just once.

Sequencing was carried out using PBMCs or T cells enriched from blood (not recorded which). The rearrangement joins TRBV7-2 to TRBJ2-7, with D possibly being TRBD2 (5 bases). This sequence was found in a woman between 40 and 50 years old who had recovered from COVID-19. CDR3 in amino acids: CASSPPGLLYEQYF. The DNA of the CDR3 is TGTGCCAGCAGCCCCCCCGGACTCCTCTACGAGCAGTACTTC.